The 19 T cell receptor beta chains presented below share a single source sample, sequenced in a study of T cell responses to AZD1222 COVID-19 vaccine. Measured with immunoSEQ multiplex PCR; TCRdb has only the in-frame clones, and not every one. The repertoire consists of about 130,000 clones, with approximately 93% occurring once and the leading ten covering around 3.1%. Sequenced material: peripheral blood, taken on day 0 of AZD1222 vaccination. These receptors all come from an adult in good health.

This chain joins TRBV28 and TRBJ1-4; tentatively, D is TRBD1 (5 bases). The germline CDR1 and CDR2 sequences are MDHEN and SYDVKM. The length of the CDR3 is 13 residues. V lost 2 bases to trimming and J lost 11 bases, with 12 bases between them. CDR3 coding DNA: TGTGCCAGCAGTTTAACGGGAAGGGACAAACTGTTTTTT. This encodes CASSLTGRDKLFF.

The CDR3 DNA sequence: TGTGCCACCTCGGACAGGGTAGGTGAGCAGTACTTC. It encodes CATSDRVGEQYF. J is TRBJ2-7 and V is TRBV27; 8 nucleotides align to TRBD1. V lost 10 bases and J lost 7; bases outside the gene matches: 9. CDR1 is MNHEY, CDR2 SMNVEV, per germline (reference sequence). This CDR3 is built from 12 residues.

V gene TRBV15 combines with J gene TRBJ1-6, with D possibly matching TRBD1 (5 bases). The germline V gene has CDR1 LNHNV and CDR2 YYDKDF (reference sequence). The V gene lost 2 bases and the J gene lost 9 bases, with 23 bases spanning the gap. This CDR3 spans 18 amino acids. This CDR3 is CATSRYGIREGYSSPLHF. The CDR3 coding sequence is TGTGCCACCAGCAGATATGGGATCAGGGAAGGGTACAGTTCACCCCTCCACTTT.

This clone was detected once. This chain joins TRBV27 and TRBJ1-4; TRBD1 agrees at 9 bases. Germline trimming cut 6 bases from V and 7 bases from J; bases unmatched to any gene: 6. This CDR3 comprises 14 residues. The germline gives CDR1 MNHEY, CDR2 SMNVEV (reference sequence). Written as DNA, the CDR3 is TGTGCCAGCAGCTCGGACAGGGGAAGTGAAAAACTGTTTTTT. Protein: CASSSDRGSEKLFF.

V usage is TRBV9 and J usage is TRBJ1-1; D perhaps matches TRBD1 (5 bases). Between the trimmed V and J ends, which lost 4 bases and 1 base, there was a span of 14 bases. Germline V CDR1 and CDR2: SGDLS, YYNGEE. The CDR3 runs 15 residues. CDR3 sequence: CASSLTGTENTEAFF. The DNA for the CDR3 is TGTGCCAGCAGCTTAACCGGGACCGAGAACACTGAAGCTTTCTTT.

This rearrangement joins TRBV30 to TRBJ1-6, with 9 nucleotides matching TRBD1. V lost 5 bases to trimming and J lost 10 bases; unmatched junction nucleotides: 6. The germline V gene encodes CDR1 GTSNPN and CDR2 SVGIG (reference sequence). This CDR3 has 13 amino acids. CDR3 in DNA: TGTGCCTGGCGGACAGGGGAATTCTCACCCCTCCACTTT. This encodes CAWRTGEFSPLHF.

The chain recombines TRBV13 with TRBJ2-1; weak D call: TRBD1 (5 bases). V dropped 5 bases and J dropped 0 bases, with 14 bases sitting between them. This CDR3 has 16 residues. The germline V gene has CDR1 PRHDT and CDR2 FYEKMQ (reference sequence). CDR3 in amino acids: CASSLRTQRSYNEQFF. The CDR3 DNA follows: TGTGCCAGCAGCCTAAGGACACAACGCTCCTACAATGAGCAGTTCTTC.

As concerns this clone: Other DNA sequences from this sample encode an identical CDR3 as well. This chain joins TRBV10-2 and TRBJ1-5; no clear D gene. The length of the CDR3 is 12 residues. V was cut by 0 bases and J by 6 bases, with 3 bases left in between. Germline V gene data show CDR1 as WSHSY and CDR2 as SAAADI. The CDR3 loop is CASSESPQPQHF. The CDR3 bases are TGCGCCAGCAGTGAGTCACCTCAGCCCCAGCATTTT.

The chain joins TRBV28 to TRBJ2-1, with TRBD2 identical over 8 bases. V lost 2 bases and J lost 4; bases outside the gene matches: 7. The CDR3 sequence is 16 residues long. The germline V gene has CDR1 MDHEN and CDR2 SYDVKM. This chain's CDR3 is CASSLRRAGGYNEQFF. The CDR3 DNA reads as TGTGCCAGCAGTTTACGGCGGGCGGGGGGTTACAATGAGCAGTTCTTC.

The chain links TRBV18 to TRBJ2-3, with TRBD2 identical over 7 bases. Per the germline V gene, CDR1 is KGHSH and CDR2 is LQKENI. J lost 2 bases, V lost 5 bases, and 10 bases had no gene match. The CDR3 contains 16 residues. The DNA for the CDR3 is TGTGCCAGCTCAGCTCCGACTAGCAGCCTCACAGATACGCAGTATTTT. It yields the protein CASSAPTSSLTDTQYF.

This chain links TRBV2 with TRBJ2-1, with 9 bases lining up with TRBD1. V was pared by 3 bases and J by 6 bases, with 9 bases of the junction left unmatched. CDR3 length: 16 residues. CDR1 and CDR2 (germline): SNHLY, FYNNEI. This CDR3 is CASSDLDRGRPNEQFF. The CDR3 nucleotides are TGTGCCAGCAGTGACCTGGACAGGGGTCGGCCCAATGAGCAGTTCTTC.

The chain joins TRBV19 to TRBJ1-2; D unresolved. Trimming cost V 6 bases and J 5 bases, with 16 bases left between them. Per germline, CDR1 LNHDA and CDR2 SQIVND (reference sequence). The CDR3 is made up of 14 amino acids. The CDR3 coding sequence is TGTGCCAGTAGCCTTGGACCGCAGACATATGGCTACACCTTC. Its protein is CASSLGPQTYGYTF.

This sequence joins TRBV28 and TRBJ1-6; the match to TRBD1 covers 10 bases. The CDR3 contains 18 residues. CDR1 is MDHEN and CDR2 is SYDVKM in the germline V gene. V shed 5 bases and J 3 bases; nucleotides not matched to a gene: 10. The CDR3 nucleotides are TGTGCCAGCAGTCTCGGTCCGACAGGGGGCGACTATAATTCACCCCTCCACTTT. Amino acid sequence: CASSLGPTGGDYNSPLHF. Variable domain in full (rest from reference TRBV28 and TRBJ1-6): DVKVTQSSRYLVKRTGEKVFLECVQDMDHENMFWYRQDPGLGLRLIYFSYDVKMKEKGDIPEGYSVSREKKERFSLILESASTNQTSMYLCASSLGPTGGDYNSPLHFGNGTRLTVT.

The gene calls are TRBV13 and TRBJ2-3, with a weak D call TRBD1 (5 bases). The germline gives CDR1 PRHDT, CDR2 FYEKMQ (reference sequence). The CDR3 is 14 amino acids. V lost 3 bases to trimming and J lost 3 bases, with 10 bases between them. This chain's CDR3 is CASSFGRATDTQYF. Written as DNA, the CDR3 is TGTGCCAGCAGCTTCGGCAGGGCGACAGATACGCAGTATTTT.

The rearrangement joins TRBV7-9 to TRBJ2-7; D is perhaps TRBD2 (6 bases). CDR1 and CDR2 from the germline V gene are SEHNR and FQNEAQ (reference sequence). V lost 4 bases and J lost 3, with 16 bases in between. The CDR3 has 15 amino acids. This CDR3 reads CASSSGPGVDYEQYF. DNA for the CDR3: TGTGCCAGCAGCTCCGGGCCGGGGGTAGACTACGAGCAGTACTTC. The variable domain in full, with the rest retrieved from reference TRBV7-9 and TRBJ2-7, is DTGVSQNPRHKITKRGQNVTFRCDPISEHNRLYWYRQTLGQGPEFLTYFQNEAQLEKSRLLSDRFSAERPKGSFSTLEIQRTEQGDSAMYLCASSSGPGVDYEQYFGPGTRLTVT.

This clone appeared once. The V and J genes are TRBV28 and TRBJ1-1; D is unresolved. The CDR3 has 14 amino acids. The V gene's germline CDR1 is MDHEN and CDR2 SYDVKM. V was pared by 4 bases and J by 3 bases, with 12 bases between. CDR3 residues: CASSSRGRYTEAFF. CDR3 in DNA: TGTGCCAGCAGTTCCCGGGGTAGATACACTGAAGCTTTCTTT.

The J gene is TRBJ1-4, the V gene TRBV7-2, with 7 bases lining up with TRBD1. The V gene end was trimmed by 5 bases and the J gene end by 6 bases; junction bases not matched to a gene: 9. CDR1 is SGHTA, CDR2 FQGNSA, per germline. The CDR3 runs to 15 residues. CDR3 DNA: TGTGCCAGCAGCCCAGACAGGGATTTGGATGAAAAACTGTTTTTT. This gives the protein CASSPDRDLDEKLFF. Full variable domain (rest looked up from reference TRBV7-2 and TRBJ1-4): GAGVSQSPSNKVTEKGKDVELRCDPISGHTALYWYRQSLGQGLEFLIYFQGNSAPDKSGLPSDRFSAERTGGSVSTLTIQRTQQEDSAVYLCASSPDRDLDEKLFFGSGTQLSVL.

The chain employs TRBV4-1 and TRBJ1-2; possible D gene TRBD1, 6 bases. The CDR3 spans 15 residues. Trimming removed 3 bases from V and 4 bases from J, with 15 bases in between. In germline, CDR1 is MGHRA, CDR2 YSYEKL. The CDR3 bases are TGCGCCAGCAGCCAGCTTCCGGACAGCAGCTATGGCTACACCTTC. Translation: CASSQLPDSSYGYTF.

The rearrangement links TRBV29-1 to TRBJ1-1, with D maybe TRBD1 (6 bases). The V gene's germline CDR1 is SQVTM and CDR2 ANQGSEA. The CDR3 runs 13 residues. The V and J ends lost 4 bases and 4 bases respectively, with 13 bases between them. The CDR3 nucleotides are TGCAGCGTTGGGGACCGGACAGTCACTGAAGCTTTCTTT. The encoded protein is CSVGDRTVTEAFF.